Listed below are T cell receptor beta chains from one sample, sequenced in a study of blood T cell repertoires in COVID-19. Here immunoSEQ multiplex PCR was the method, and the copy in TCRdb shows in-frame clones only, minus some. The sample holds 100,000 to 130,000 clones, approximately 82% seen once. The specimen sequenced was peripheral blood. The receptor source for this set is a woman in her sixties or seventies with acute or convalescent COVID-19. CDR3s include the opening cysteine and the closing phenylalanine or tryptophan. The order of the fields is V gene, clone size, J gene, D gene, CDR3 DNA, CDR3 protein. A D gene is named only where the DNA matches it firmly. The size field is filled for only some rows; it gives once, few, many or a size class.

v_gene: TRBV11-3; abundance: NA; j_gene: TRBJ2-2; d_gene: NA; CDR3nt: TGTGCCAGCAGCTTAGGGCAGGGGTCTGGCGGGGAGCTGTTTTTT; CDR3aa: CASSLGQGSGGELFF
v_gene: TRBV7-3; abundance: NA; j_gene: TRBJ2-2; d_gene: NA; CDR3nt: TGTGCCAGCAGCGCGGGACTCATGAACACCGGGGAGCTGTTTTTT; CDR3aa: CASSAGLMNTGELFF
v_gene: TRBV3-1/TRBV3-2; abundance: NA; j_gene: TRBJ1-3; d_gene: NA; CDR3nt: TGTGCCAGCAGCCCTGGACAGCACTCTGGAAACACCATATATTTT; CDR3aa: CASSPGQHSGNTIYF
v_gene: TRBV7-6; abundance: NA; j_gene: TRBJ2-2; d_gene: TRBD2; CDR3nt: TGTGCCAGCCATGGCGGGAGGGCCAGTTTGGACACCGGGGAGCTGTTTTTT; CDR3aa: CASHGGRASLDTGELFF
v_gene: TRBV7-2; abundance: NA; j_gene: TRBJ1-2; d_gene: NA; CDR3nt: TGTGCCAGCAGCTTAGGTCTATTCCCGATGCGAGGCTACACCTTC; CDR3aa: CASSLGLFPMRGYTF
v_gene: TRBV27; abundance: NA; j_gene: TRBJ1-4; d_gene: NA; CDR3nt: TGTGCCAGCAGTTTACGGCGGGCTGATGAAAAACTGTTTTTT; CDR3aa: CASSLRRADEKLFF
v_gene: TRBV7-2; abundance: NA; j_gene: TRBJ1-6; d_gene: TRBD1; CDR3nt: TGTGCCAGCAGCAGACGACAGGGAGCTGATTCACCCCTCCACTTT; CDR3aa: CASSRRQGADSPLHF
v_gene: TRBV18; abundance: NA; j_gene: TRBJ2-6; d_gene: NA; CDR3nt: TGTGCCAGCTACTGGTCTGGGGCCAACGTCCTGACTTTC; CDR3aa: CASYWSGANVLTF
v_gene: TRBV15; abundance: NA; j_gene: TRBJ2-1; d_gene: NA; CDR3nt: TGTGCCACCAGCAGAAACAAAGGGGTTCCCTACAATGAGCAGTTCTTC; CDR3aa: CATSRNKGVPYNEQFF
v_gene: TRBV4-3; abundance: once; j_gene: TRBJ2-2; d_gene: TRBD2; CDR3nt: TGCGCCAGCAGCCAAGATTGGGCGGGGGGGTACACCGGGGAGCTGTTTTTT; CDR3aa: CASSQDWAGGYTGELFF
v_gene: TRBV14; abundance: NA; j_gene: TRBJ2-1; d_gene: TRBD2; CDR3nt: TGTGCCAGCAGCCGGCTCGGGGGGGGACTCTACAATGAGCAGTTCTTC; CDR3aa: CASSRLGGGLYNEQFF
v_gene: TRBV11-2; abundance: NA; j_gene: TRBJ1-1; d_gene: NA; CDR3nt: TGTGCCAGCAGTTACGGGGAGGGAATAACAGCTTTCTTT; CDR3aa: CASSYGEGITAFF
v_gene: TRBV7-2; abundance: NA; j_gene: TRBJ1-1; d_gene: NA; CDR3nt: TGTGCCAGCATACTACAGGTTCTGAACACTGAAGCTTTCTTT; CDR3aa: CASILQVLNTEAFF
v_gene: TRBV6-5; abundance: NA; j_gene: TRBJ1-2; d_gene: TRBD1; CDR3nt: TGTGCCAGCCGAAGATTGGAGACAGGGACCCATGGCTACACCTTC; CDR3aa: CASRRLETGTHGYTF
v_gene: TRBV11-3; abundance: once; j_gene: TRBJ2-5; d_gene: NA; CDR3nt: TGTGCCAGCAGCTTAGGAGGGTTGGACCAAGAGACCCAGTACTTC; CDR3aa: CASSLGGLDQETQYF
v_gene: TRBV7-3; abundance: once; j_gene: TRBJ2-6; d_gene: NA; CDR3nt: TGTGCCAGCAGCTTCTCGGGGTCTGGGGCCAACGTCCTGACTTTC; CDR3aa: CASSFSGSGANVLTF
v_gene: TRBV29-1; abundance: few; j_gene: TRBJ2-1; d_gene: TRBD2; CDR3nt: TGCAGCGTGGGGACTAGCGTTAACAATGAGCAGTTCTTC; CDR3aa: CSVGTSVNNEQFF
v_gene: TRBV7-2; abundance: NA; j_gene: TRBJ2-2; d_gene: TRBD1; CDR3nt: TGTGCCAGCAGCTCGACAGGGACACACACCGGGGAGCTGTTTTTT; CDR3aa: CASSSTGTHTGELFF
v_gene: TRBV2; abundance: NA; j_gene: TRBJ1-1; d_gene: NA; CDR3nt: TGTGCCAGCAGGAGGACTGGAAACACTGAAGCTTTCTTT; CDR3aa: CASRRTGNTEAFF
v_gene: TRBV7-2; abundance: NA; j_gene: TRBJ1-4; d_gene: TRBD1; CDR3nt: TGTGCCAGCAGCCGCGGGACAGATAATGAAAAACTGTTTTTT; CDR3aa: CASSRGTDNEKLFF
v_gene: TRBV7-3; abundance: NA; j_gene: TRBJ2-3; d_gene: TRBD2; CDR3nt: TGTGCCAGCAGCCCGCATTCGCCCGGACTAGCGGGAGAGTATACGCAGTATTTT; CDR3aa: CASSPHSPGLAGEYTQYF
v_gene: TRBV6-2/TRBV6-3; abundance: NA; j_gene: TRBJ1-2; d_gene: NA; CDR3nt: TGTGCCAGCAGTTACTTCCTAATCGGGGACATCGATGGCTACACCTTC; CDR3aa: CASSYFLIGDIDGYTF
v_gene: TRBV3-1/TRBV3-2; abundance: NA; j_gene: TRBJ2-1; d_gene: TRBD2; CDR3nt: TGTGCCAGCAGCGAAACCGGGGGGATGCAGTTCTTC; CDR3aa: CASSETGGMQFF
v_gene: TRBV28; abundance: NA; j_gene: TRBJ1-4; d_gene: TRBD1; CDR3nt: TGTGCCAGCAGTCCCCTAAGCGGGACAGGGATGAATGAAAAACTGTTTTTT; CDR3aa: CASSPLSGTGMNEKLFF
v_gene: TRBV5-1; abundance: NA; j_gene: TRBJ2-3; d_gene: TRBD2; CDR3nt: TGCGCCAGCAGCTTGACTAGCGGGCCGGCAGATACGCAGTATTTT; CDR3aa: CASSLTSGPADTQYF